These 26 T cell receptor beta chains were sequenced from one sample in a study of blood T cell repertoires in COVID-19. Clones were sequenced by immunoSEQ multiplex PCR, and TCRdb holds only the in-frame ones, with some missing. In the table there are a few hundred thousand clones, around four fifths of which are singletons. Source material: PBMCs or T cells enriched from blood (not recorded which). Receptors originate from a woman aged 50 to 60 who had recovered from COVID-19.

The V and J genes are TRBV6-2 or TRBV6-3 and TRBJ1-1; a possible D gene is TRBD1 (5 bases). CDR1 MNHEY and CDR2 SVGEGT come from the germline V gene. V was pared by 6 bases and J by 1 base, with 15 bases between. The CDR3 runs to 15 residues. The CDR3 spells CASSSGLVRNTEAFF. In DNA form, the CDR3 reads TGTGCCAGCAGCTCGGGACTGGTAAGGAACACTGAAGCTTTCTTT.

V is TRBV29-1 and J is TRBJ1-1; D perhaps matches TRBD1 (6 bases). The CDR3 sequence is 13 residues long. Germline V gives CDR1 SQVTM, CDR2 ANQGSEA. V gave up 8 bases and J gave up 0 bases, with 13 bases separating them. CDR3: CSSSAGVNTEAFF. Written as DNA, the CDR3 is TGCAGCTCTAGTGCAGGGGTGAACACTGAAGCTTTCTTT.

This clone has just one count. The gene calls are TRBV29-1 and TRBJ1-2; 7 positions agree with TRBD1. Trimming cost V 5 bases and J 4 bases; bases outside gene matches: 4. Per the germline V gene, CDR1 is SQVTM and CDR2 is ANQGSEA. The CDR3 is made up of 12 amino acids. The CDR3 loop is CSVKDRFYGYTF. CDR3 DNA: TGCAGCGTTAAGGACAGGTTCTATGGCTACACCTTC.

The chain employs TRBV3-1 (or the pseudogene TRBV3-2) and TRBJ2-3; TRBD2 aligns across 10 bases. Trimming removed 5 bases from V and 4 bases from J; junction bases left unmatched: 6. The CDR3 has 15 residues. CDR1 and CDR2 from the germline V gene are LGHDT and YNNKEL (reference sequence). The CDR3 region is CASSIGGLAPDTQYF. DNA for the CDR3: TGTGCCAGCAGCATCGGGGGACTAGCGCCAGATACGCAGTATTTT.

The CDR3 sequence is CASSQVTGNEKLFF. CDR3 in DNA: TGCGCCAGCAGCCAAGTTACAGGGAATGAAAAACTGTTTTTT. The chain is built from TRBV4-1 and TRBJ1-4; tentative D call: TRBD1 (6 bases). V gave up 1 base and J gave up 5 bases, with 8 bases separating them. This CDR3 has 14 amino acids. CDR1 is MGHRA and CDR2 is YSYEKL in the germline V gene.

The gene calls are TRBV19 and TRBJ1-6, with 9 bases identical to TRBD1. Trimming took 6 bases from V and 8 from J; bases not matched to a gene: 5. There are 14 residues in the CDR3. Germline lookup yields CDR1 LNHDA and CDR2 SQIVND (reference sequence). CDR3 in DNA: TGTGCCAGTAGGGTTACAGGGGGCGATTCACCCCTCCACTTT. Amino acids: CASRVTGGDSPLHF.

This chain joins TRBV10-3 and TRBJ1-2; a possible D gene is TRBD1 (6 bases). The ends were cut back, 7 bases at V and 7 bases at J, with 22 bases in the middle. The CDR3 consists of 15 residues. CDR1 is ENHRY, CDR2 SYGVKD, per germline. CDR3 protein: CAITTLSGGAGGYTF. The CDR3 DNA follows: TGTGCCATCACTACCCTCTCGGGGGGCGCGGGTGGCTACACCTTC.

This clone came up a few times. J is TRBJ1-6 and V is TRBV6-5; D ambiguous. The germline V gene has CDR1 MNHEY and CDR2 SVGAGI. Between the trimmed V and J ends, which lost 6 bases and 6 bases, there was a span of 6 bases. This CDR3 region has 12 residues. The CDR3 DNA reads TGTGCCAGCAGACACCGTAATTCACCCCTCCACTTT. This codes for CASRHRNSPLHF.

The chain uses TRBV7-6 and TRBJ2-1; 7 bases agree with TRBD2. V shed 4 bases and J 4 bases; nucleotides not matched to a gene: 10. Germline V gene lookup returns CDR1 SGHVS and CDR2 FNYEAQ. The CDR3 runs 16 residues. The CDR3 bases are TGTGCCAGCAGCTCGGGCGGGGGAGGGAGATACAATGAGCAGTTCTTC. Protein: CASSSGGGGRYNEQFF.

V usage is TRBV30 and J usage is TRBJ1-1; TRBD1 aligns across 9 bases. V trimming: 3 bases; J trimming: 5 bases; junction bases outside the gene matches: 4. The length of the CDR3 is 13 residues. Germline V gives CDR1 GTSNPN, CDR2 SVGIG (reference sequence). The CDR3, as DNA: TGTGCCTGGAGCACGACAGGGGGTACTGAAGCTTTCTTT. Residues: CAWSTTGGTEAFF.

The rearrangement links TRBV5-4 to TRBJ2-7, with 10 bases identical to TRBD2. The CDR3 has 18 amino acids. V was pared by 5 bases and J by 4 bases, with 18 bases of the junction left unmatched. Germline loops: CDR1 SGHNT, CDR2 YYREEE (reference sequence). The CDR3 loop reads CASSRGLADRAWSYEQYF. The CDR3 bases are TGTGCCAGCAGTAGAGGACTAGCGGACAGGGCCTGGTCTTACGAGCAGTACTTC.

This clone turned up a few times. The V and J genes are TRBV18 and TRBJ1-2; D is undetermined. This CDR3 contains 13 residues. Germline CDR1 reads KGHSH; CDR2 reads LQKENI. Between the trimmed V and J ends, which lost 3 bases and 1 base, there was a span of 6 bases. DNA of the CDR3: TGTGCCAGCTCACCCCAGGATAACTATGGCTACACCTTC. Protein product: CASSPQDNYGYTF.

In DNA, the CDR3 is TGTGCCACCAGCAGAGATGAGGCATTGAGGACAATCGAGTCCGAGCAGTACTTC. It yields the protein CATSRDEALRTIESEQYF. This chain links TRBV15 with TRBJ2-7; maybe TRBD1 (5 bases). Germline V gene data show CDR1 as LNHNV and CDR2 as YYDKDF (reference sequence). This CDR3 region has 18 residues. Trimming stripped 0 bases from V and 6 bases from J, with 24 bases between.

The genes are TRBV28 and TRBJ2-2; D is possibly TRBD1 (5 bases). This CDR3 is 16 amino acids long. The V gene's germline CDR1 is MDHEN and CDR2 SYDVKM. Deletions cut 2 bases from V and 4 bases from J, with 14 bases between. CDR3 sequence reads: CASSLLRVSVTGELFF. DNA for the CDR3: TGTGCCAGCAGTTTACTCAGGGTCAGCGTCACCGGGGAGCTGTTTTTT.

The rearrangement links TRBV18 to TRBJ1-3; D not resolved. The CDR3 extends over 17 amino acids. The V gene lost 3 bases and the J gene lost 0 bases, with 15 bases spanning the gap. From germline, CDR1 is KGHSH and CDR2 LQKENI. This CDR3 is CASSPGLQFSSGNTIYF. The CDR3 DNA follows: TGTGCCAGCTCACCCGGGTTGCAGTTTTCCTCTGGAAACACCATATATTTT.

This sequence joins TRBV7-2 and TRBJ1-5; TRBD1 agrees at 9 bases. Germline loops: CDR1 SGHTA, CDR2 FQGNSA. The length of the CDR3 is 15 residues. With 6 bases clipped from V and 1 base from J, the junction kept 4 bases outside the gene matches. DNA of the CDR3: TGTGCCAGCAGGCCGGGACAGGGAAGCAATCAGCCCCAGCATTTT. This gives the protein CASRPGQGSNQPQHF.

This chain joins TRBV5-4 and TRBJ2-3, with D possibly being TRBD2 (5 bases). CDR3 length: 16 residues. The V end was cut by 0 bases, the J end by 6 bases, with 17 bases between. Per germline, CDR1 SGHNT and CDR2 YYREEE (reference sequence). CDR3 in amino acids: CASSLGIGMGGDTQYF. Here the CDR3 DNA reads TGTGCCAGCAGCTTGGGGATCGGGATGGGCGGGGATACGCAGTATTTT.

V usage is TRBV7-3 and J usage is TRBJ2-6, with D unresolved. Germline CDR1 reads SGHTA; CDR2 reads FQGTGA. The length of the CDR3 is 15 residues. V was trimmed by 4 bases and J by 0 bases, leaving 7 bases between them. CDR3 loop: CASSSFSSGANVLTF. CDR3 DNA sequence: TGTGCCAGCAGCTCTTTTAGCTCTGGGGCCAACGTCCTGACTTTC.

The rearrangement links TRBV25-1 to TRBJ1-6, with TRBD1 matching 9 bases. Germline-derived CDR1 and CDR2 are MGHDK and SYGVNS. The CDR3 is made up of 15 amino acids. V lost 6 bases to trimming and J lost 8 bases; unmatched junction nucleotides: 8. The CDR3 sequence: CASSDPGQGDSPLHF. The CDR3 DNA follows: TGTGCCAGCAGCGATCCGGGACAGGGTGATTCACCCCTCCACTTT.

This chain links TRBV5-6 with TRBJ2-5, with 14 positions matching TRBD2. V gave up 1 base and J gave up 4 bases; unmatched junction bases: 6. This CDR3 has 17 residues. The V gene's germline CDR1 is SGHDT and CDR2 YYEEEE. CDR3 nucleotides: TGTGCCAGCAGCTTGAACGGACTAGCGGGAGGTGGAGAGACCCAGTACTTC. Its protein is CASSLNGLAGGGETQYF.

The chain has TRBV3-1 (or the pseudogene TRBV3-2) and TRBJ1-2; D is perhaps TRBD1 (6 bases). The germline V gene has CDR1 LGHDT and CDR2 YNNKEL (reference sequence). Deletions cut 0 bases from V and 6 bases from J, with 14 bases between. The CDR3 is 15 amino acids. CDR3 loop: CASSQDAVQGDGYTF. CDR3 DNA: TGTGCCAGCAGCCAAGATGCGGTACAGGGTGATGGCTACACCTTC.

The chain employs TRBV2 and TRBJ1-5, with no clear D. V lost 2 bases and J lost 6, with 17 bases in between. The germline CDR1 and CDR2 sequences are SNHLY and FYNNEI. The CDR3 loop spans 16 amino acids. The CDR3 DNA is TGTGCCAGCAGTGAATTCGGAGACCCATGGATTCAGCCCCAGCATTTT. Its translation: CASSEFGDPWIQPQHF.

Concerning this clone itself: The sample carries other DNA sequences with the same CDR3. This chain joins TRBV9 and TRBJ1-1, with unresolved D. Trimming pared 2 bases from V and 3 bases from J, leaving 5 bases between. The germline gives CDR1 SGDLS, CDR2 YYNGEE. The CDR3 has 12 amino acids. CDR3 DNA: TGTGCCAGCAGCGTGGGCGACACTGAAGCTTTCTTT. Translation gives CASSVGDTEAFF.

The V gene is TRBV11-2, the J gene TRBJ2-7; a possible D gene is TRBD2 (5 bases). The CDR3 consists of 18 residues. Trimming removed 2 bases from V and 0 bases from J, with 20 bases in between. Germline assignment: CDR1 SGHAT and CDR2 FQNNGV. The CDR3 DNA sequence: TGTGCCAGCAGCTTACTCGTAGGACTCAGCGGCGCCTCCTACGAGCAGTACTTC. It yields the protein CASSLLVGLSGASYEQYF.

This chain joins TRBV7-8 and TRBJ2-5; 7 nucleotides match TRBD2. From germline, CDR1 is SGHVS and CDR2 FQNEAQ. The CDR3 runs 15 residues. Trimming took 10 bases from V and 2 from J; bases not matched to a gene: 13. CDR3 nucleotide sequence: TGTGCCATTGGGGTGGCGGGAGCCCCTCAAGAGACCCAGTACTTC. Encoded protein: CAIGVAGAPQETQYF.

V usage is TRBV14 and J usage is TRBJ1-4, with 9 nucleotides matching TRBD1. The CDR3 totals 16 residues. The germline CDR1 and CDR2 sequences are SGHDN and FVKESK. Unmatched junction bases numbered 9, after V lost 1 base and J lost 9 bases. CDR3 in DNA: TGTGCCAGCAGCCAAGGTGGGACAGGGAGTTACAAAAAACTGTTTTTT. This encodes CASSQGGTGSYKKLFF.